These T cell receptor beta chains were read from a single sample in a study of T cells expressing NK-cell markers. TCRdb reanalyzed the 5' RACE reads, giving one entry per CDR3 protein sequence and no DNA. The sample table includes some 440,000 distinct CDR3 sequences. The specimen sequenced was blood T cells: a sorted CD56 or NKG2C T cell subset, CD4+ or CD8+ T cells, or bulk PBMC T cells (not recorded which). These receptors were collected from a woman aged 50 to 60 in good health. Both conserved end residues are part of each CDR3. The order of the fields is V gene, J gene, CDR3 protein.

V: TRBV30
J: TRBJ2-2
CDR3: CAGLARDGRGTGELFF

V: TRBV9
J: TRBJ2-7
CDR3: CASSVASLPGTSYEQYF

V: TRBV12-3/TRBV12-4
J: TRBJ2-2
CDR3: CASSLYPGAISGELFF

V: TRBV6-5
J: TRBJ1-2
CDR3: CASSYAGMGYTF

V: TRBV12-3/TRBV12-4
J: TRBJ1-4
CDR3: CASSPGDRGNEKLFF

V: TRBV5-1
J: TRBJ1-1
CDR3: CASSFAGSDTEAFF

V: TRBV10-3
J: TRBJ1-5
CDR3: CAISEPGRDQPQHF

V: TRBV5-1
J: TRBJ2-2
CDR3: CASSLDSDRTGELFF

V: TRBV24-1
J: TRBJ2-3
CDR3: CATSVAGVSTDTQYF

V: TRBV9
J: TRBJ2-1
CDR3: CASSATSGRVGEQFF

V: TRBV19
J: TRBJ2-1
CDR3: CASSRDRSHEQFF

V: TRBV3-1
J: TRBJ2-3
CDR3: CASSHRSGRRDTQYF

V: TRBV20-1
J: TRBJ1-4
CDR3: CSASVGGNEKLFF

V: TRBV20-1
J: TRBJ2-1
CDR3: CSASQPGLEQFF

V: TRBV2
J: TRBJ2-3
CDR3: CASSDDRADTQYF

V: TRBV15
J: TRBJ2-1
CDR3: CATSRDRGSANNEQFF

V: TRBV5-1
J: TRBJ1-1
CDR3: CASSPSGGVTVDTEAFF

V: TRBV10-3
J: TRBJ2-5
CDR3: CAISESRGSREETQYF

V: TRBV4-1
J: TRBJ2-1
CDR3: CASSQDSWEGHYNEQFF

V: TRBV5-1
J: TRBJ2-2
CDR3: CASSFGDRGMTGELFF

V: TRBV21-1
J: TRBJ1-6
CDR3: CASSKGYRGQPLHF

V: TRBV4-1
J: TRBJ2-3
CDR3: CASSQAGTGFTDTQYF

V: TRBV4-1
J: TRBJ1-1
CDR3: CASSKAGGTEAFF

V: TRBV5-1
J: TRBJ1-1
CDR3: CASKSVGSNTEAFF

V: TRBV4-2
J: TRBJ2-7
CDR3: CASSQDRAVGAGGSYEQYF

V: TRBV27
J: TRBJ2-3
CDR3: CASSRTPAPQYF

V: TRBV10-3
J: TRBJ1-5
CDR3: CAISPGHSNQPQHF

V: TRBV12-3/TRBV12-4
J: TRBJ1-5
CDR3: CASSSDYSNQPQHF

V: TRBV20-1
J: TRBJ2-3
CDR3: CSASAGQGTDTQYF

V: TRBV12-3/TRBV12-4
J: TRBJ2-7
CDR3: CASSLGAGGTYEQYF

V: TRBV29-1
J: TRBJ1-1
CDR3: CSVCRGANTEAFF

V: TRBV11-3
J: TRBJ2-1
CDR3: CASSSLPGQVGEQFF

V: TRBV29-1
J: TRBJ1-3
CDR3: CSAMGGAVGNTIYF